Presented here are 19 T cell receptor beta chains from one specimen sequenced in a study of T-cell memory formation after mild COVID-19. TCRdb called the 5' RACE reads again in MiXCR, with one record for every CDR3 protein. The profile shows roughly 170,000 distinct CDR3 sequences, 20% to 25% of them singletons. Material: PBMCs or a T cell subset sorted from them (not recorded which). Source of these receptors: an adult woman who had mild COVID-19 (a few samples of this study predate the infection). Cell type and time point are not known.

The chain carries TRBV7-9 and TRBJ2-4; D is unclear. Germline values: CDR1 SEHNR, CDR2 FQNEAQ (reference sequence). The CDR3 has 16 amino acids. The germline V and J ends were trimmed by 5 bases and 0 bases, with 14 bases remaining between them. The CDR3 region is CASSTRPVVAKNIQYF. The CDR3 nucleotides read TGTGCCAGCAGCACTCGGCCAGTAGTAGCCAAAAACATTCAGTACTTC.

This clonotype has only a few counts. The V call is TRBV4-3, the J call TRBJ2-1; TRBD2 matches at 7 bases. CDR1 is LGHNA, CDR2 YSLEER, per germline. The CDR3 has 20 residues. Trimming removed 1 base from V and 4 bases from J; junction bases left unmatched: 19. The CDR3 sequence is CASSQGMGELATVWYNEQFF. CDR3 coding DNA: TGCGCCAGCAGCCAAGGGATGGGTGAACTAGCGACCGTATGGTACAATGAGCAGTTCTTC.

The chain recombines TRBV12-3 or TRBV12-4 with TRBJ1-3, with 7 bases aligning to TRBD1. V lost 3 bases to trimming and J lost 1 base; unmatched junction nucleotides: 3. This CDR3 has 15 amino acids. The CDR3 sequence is CASSLGRGSGNTIYF. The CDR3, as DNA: TGTGCCAGCAGTTTGGGCAGGGGGTCTGGAAACACCATATATTTT.

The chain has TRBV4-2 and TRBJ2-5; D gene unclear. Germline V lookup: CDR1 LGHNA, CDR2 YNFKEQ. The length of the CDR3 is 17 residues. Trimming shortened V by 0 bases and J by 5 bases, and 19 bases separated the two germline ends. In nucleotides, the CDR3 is TGTGCCAGCAGCCAAGATGTAAGTGCGGTTTCGGCGGAGACCCAGTACTTC. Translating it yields CASSQDVSAVSAETQYF.

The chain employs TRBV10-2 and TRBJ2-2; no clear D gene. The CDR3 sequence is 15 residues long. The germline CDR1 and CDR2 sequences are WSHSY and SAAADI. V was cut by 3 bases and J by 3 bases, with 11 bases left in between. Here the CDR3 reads CASSDYGGDTGELFF. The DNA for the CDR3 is TGCGCCAGCAGTGATTACGGTGGGGACACCGGGGAGCTGTTTTTT.

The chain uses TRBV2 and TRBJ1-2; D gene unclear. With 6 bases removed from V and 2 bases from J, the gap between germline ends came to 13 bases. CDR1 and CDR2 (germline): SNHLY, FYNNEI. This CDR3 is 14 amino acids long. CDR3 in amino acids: CASSSPGRNYGYTF. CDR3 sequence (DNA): TGTGCCAGCAGCTCCCCGGGGAGGAACTATGGCTACACCTTC.

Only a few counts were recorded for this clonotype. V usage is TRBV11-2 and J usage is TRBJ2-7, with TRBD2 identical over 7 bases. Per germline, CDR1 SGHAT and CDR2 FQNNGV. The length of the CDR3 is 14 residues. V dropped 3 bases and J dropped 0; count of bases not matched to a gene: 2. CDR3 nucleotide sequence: TGTGCCAGCAGCTTGGGACTATACTCCTACGAGCAGTACTTC. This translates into CASSLGLYSYEQYF.

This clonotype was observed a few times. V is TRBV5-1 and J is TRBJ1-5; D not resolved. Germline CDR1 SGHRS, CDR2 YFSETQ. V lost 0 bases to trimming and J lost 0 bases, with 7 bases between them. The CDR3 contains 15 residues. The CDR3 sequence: CASSLVADSNQPQHF. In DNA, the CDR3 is TGCGCCAGCAGCTTGGTTGCAGATAGCAATCAGCCCCAGCATTTT. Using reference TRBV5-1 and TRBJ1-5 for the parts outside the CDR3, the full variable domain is KAGVTQTPRYLIKTRGQQVTLSCSPISGHRSVSWYQQTPGQGLQFLFEYFSETQRNKGNFPGRFSGRQFSNSRSEMNVSTLELGDSALYLCASSLVADSNQPQHFGDGTRLSIL.

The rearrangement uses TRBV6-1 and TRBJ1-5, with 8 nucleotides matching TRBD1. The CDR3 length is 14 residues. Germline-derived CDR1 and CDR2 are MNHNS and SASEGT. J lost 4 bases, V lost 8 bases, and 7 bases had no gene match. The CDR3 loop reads CASGPTGENQPQHF. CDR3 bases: TGTGCCAGCGGGCCGACAGGGGAAAATCAGCCCCAGCATTTT.

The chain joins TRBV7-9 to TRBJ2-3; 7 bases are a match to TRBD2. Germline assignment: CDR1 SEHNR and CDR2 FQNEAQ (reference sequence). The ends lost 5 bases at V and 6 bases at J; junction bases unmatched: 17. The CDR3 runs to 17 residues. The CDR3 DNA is TGTGCCAGCAGCCCCTCCTCGGCTAGCGGACTCATGGATACGCAGTATTTT. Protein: CASSPSSASGLMDTQYF.

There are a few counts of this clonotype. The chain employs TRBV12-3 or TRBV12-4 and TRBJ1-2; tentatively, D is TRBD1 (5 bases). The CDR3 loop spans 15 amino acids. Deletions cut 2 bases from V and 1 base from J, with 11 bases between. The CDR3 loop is CASSLYGDGNYGYTF. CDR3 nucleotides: TGTGCCAGCAGTTTATACGGGGACGGTAACTATGGCTACACCTTC.

This CDR3 is CASSLLTSGPTDTQYF. The DNA of the CDR3 is TGTGCCAGCAGTTTACTGACTAGCGGCCCCACAGATACGCAGTATTTT. The rearrangement uses TRBV12-3 or TRBV12-4 and TRBJ2-3, with 9 nucleotides matching TRBD2. J was trimmed by 2 bases and V by 2 bases; bases with no gene match: 5. The CDR3 loop spans 16 amino acids.

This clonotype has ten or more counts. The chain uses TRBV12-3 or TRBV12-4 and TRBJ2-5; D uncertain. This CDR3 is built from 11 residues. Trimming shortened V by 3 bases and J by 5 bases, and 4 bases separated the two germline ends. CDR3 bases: TGTGCCAGCAGTTTGTCTGAGACCCAGTACTTC. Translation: CASSLSETQYF.

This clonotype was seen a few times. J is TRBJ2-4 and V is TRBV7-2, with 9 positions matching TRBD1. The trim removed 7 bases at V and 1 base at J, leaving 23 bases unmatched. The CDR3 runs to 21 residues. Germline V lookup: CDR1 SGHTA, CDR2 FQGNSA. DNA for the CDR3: TGTGCCAGCACCCCCCGGGACAGGGAGGCCCGAGTGGGTTTGGCCAAAAACATTCAGTACTTC. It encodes CASTPRDREARVGLAKNIQYF.

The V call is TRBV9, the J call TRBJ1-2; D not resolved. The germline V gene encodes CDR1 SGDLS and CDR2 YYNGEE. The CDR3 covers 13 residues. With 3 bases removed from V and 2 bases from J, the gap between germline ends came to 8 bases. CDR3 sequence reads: CASSGAPNYGYTF. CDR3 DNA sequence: TGTGCCAGCAGCGGGGCACCGAACTATGGCTACACCTTC.

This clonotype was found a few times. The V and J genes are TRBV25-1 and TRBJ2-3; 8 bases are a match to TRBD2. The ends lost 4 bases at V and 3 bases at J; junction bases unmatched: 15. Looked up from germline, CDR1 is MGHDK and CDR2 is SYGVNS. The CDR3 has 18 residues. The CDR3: CASSGKTGGPEETDTQYF. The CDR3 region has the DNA TGTGCCAGCAGTGGTAAGACGGGGGGGCCGGAGGAGACAGATACGCAGTATTTT. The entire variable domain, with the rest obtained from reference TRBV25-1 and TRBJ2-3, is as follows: EADIYQTPRYLVIGTGKKITLECSQTMGHDKMYWYQQDPGMELHLIHYSYGVNSTEKGDLSSESTVSRIRTEHFPLTLESARPSHTSQYLCASSGKTGGPEETDTQYFGPGTRLTVL.

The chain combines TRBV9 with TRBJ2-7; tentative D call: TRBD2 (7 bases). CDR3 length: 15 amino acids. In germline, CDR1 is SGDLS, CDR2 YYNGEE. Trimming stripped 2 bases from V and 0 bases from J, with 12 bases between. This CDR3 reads CASSVGGASSYEQYF. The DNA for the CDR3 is TGTGCCAGCAGCGTGGGGGGGGCCAGCTCCTACGAGCAGTACTTC.

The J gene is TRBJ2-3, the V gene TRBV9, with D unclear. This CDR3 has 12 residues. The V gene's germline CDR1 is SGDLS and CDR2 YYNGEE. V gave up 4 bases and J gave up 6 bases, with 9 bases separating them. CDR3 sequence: CASSTSPDTQYF. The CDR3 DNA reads TGTGCCAGCAGCACCAGTCCCGATACGCAGTATTTT.

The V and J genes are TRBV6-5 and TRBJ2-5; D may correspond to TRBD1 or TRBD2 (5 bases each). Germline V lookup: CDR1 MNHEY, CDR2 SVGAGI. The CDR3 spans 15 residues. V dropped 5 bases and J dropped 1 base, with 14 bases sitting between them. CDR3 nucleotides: TGTGCCAGCAGTCAGAGGGGCGTTCCCCAAGAGACCCAGTACTTC. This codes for CASSQRGVPQETQYF.